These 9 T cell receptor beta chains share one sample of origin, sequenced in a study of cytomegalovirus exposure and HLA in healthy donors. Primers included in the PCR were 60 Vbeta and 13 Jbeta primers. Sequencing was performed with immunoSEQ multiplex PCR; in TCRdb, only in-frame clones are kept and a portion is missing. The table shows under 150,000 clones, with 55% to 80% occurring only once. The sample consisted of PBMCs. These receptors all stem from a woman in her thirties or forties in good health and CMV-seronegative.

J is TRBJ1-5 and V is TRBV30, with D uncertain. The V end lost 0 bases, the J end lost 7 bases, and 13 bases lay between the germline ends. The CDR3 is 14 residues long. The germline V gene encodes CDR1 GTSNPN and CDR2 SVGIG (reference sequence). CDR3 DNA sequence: TGTGCCTGGAGTGTAGGTATAGGACTCCAGCCCCAGCATTTT. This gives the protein CAWSVGIGLQPQHF.

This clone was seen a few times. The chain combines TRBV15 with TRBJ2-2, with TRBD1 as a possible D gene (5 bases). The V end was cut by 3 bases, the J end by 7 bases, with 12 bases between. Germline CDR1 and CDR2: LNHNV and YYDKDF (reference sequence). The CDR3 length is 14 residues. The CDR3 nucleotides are TGTGCCACCAGCAGGTCCAGGGCTGGCGGGGAGCTGTTTTTT. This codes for CATSRSRAGGELFF. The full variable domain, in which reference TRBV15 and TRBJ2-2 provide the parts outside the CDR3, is DAMVIQNPRYQVTQFGKPVTLSCSQTLNHNVMYWYQQKSSQAPKLLFHYYDKDFNNEADTPDNFQSRRPNTSFCFLDIRSPGLGDTAMYLCATSRSRAGGELFFGEGSRLTVL.

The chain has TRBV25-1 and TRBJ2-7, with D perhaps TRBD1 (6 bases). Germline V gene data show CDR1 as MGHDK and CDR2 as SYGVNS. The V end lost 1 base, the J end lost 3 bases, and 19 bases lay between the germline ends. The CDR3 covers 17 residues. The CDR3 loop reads CASSEFSPPTGLYEQYF. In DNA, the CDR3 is TGTGCCAGCAGTGAATTCTCTCCGCCGACAGGTCTCTACGAGCAGTACTTC.

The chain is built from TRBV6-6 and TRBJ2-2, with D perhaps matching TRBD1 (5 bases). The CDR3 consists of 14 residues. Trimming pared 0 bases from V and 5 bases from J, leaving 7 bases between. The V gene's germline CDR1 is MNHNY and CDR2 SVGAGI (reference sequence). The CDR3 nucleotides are TGTGCCAGCAGTTACTCTACAGGAACCGGGGAGCTGTTTTTT. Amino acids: CASSYSTGTGELFF.

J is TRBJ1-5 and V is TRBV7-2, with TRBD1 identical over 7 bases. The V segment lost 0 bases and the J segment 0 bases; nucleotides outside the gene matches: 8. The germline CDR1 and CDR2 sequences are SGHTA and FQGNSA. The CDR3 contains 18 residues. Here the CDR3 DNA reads TGTGCCAGCAGCTTAGCGCCGGCAGGGGGATATAGCAATCAGCCCCAGCATTTT. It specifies CASSLAPAGGYSNQPQHF.

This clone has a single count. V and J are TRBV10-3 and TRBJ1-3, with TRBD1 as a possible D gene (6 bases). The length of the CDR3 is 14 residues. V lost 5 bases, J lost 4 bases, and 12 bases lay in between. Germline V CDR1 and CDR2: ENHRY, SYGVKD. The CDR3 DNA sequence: TGTGCCATCAGTAGTACAGGGAACGGAAACACCATATATTTT. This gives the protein CAISSTGNGNTIYF.

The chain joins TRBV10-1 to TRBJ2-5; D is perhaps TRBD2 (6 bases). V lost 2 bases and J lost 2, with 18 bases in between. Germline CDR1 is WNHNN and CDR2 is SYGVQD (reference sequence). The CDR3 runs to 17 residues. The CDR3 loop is CASSEGPGVRLQETQYF. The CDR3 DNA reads TGCGCCAGCAGTGAGGGTCCGGGGGTGAGACTACAAGAGACCCAGTACTTC.

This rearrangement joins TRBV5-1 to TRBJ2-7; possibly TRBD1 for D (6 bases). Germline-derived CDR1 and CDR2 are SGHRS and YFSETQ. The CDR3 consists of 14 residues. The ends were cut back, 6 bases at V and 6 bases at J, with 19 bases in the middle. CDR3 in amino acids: CASKRDTGYGEQYF. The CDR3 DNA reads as TGCGCCAGCAAGAGGGACACGGGGTATGGCGAGCAGTACTTC.

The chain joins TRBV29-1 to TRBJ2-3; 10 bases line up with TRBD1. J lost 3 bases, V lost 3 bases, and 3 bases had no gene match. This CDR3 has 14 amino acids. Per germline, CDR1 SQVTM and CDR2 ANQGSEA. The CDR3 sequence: CSVDLGQGTDTQYF. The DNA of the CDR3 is TGCAGCGTTGATTTGGGACAGGGGACAGATACGCAGTATTTT.